A single sample is the source of the 20 T cell receptor beta chains below, sequenced in a study of radiation and T cells in renal cell carcinoma. The method was immunoSEQ multiplex PCR; TCRdb's version includes in-frame clones alone and lacks a portion of them. The sample holds about 140,000 clones, 86% seen once. Time point here: blood 4 weeks post-SBRT, at nephrectomy. As for treatment: 15 Gy SBRT to primary tumor, nephrectomy 4 weeks later. Sequencing used blood, obtained from a patient whose treatment included radiotherapy and nephrectomy. The receptors shown here come from a woman between 45 and 65 years old with renal cell carcinoma.

The chain joins TRBV7-2 to TRBJ2-1; D is ambiguous. The V and J ends lost 3 bases and 6 bases respectively, with 12 bases between them. Germline V gene sequence: CDR1 SGHTA, CDR2 FQGNSA. The CDR3 sequence is 14 residues long. This CDR3 is CASSFASGVNEQFF. In nucleotides, the CDR3 is TGTGCCAGCAGCTTTGCCTCCGGAGTCAATGAGCAGTTCTTC.

V is TRBV7-9 and J is TRBJ2-5; D remains unclear. CDR3 length: 14 amino acids. V lost 1 base and J lost 7, with 13 bases in between. Germline-derived CDR1 and CDR2 are SEHNR and FQNEAQ (reference sequence). The CDR3 DNA reads TGTGCCAGCAGCTTAGTATTCGCGCCCATGACCCAGTACTTC. It encodes CASSLVFAPMTQYF.

The V and J genes are TRBV7-6 and TRBJ1-1, with D uncertain. Between the trimmed V and J ends, which lost 2 bases and 1 base, there was a span of 11 bases. There are 15 residues in the CDR3. The germline gives CDR1 SGHVS, CDR2 FNYEAQ. Here the CDR3 reads CASSLLENGNTEAFF. In DNA, the CDR3 is TGTGCCAGCAGCTTATTGGAAAATGGGAACACTGAAGCTTTCTTT.

In this sample, this clone turned up a few times. The J gene is TRBJ1-1, the V gene TRBV2, with D perhaps matching TRBD1 (5 bases). The CDR3 consists of 13 residues. V gave up 5 bases and J gave up 1 base, with 8 bases separating them. CDR1 and CDR2 (germline): SNHLY, FYNNEI. CDR3 nucleotide sequence: TGTGCCAGCAGTTGGGGGACGAACACTGAAGCTTTCTTT. This codes for CASSWGTNTEAFF.

The V and J genes are TRBV5-4 and TRBJ1-1, with D possibly matching TRBD1 (5 bases). The CDR3 spans 15 residues. Trimming shortened V by 4 bases and J by 4 bases, and 17 bases separated the two germline ends. Per the germline V gene, CDR1 is SGHNT and CDR2 is YYREEE (reference sequence). The CDR3 region has the DNA TGTGCCAGCAGCCCCGCTGGCAGGGAGGCCACTGAAGCTTTCTTT. Protein sequence: CASSPAGREATEAFF.

The rearrangement uses TRBV11-2 and TRBJ1-2, with 8 bases fitting TRBD1. The CDR3 is made up of 15 amino acids. Per germline, CDR1 SGHAT and CDR2 FQNNGV. V was clipped by 4 bases and J by 4 bases; unmatched bases: 8. The CDR3 sequence: CASSSTDRARYGYTF. Written as DNA, the CDR3 is TGTGCCAGCAGCTCAACGGACAGGGCTCGCTATGGCTACACCTTC.

The V and J genes are TRBV6-5 and TRBJ2-3; D uncertain. The ends were cut back, 4 bases at V and 7 bases at J, with 18 bases in the middle. The CDR3 length is 15 residues. Germline assignment: CDR1 MNHEY and CDR2 SVGAGI. DNA of the CDR3: TGTGCCAGCAGTTTTAGGGCAATCCCAACGTATACGCAGTATTTT. It encodes CASSFRAIPTYTQYF.

The chain has TRBV7-2 and TRBJ2-5; 8 positions match TRBD2. CDR1 and CDR2 (germline): SGHTA, FQGNSA. The trim removed 5 bases at V and 4 bases at J, leaving 9 bases unmatched. The CDR3 loop spans 15 amino acids. CDR3 sequence: CASSPGTRVPETQYF. CDR3 DNA sequence: TGTGCCAGCAGCCCTGGGACTAGAGTCCCAGAGACCCAGTACTTC.

This rearrangement joins TRBV5-4 to TRBJ2-2; D perhaps matches TRBD2 (6 bases). The V end lost 4 bases, the J end lost 0 bases, and 10 bases lay between the germline ends. This CDR3 is built from 15 residues. Germline-derived CDR1 and CDR2 are SGHNT and YYREEE (reference sequence). CDR3 nucleotides: TGTGCCAGCAGCACACCGGGGGCGAACACCGGGGAGCTGTTTTTT. Translation gives CASSTPGANTGELFF.

The V call is TRBV2, the J call TRBJ2-5; possible D gene TRBD2, 5 bases. Per germline, CDR1 SNHLY and CDR2 FYNNEI. Between the trimmed V and J ends, which lost 6 bases and 7 bases, there was a span of 15 bases. The CDR3 totals 13 residues. Here the CDR3 reads CASSPKEVGTQYF. The CDR3 coding sequence is TGTGCCAGCAGCCCTAAGGAGGTGGGGACCCAGTACTTC.

This clone was picked up a small number of times. The junction does not match germline at one end; this may be a read error. This sequence joins TRBV28 and TRBJ1-5; no clear D. The CDR3 is made up of 11 amino acids. In germline, CDR1 is MDHEN, CDR2 SYDVKM. The CDR3 DNA is TGTGCCAGCAGCAAGCCTCAGCCTCAGCATTTT. Amino acid sequence: CASSKPQPQHF.

Only a few counts were recorded for this clone. The chain has TRBV14 and TRBJ1-2, with D perhaps TRBD1 (6 bases). The CDR3 runs 12 residues. V lost 4 bases and J 8 bases, leaving 11 bases between the germline ends. Germline CDR1 and CDR2: SGHDN and FVKESK. The DNA of the CDR3 is TGTGCCAGCAGCCCACAGGGATGGGGCTACACCTTC. This translates into CASSPQGWGYTF.

The J gene is TRBJ1-2, the V gene TRBV4-3; unclear D gene. The CDR3 extends over 14 amino acids. Trimming took off 5 bases at V and 5 bases at J, with 15 bases between the two ends. The germline V gene encodes CDR1 LGHNA and CDR2 YSLEER. The CDR3, as DNA: TGCGCCAGCAGCACTGACGGGGATGGGTATGGCTACACCTTC. It specifies CASSTDGDGYGYTF.

The chain links TRBV5-1 to TRBJ1-6; D call uncertain. The CDR3 runs 15 residues. CDR1 and CDR2 from the germline V gene are SGHRS and YFSETQ. V shed 0 bases and J shed 4 bases, with 8 bases lying between them. The CDR3 loop reads CASSLGTVYNSPLHF. The CDR3, as DNA: TGCGCCAGCAGCTTGGGCACCGTTTATAATTCACCCCTCCACTTT.

This clone appeared a few times. This rearrangement joins TRBV19 to TRBJ1-4; D gene uncertain. Germline V gives CDR1 LNHDA, CDR2 SQIVND (reference sequence). This CDR3 has 13 residues. Trimming took off 1 base at V and 7 bases at J, with 7 bases between the two ends. The DNA for the CDR3 is TGTGCCAGTAGTATAGGCCTCAGTGAAAAACTGTTTTTT. Amino acids: CASSIGLSEKLFF.

This clone showed up just once. The rearrangement uses TRBV7-2 and TRBJ2-5; D uncertain. V was cut by 4 bases and J by 2 bases, with 5 bases left in between. There are 12 residues in the CDR3. Germline lookup yields CDR1 SGHTA and CDR2 FQGNSA. The CDR3 DNA is TGTGCCAGCAGCTCCCCTCAAGAGACCCAGTACTTC. It is translated as CASSSPQETQYF. Full variable domain (missing parts from reference TRBV7-2 and TRBJ2-5): GAGVSQSPSNKVTEKGKDVELRCDPISGHTALYWYRQSLGQGLEFLIYFQGNSAPDKSGLPSDRFSAERTGGSVSTLTIQRTQQEDSAVYLCASSSPQETQYFGPGTRLLVL.

This chain's CDR3 is CASSLGQGPEQYF. CDR3 in DNA: TGTGCCAGCAGCTTGGGACAGGGTCCCGAGCAGTACTTC. The chain recombines TRBV5-8 with TRBJ2-7; 7 bases agree with TRBD1. V lost 0 bases and J lost 6; bases outside the gene matches: 3. The germline CDR1 and CDR2 sequences are SGHTS and YDEGEE. This CDR3 region has 13 residues.

This chain joins TRBV5-1 and TRBJ2-7; a possible D gene is TRBD1 (5 bases). V dropped 2 bases and J dropped 4 bases, with 7 bases sitting between them. This CDR3 is built from 12 residues. CDR1 is SGHRS and CDR2 is YFSETQ in the germline V gene. The CDR3 region has the DNA TGCGCCAGCAGCTTACAGGCTTACGAGCAGTACTTC. Translation: CASSLQAYEQYF.

This rearrangement joins TRBV5-1 to TRBJ2-7; 14 bases align to TRBD2. CDR3 length: 15 residues. Germline V lookup: CDR1 SGHRS, CDR2 YFSETQ. V shed 4 bases, J shed 6 bases, and the junction held 6 bases outside the gene matches. This CDR3 reads CASSGGTSGSVEQYF. CDR3 in DNA: TGCGCCAGCAGCGGAGGGACTAGCGGGAGTGTCGAGCAGTACTTC.

The gene calls are TRBV19 and TRBJ1-5; D is unclear. The germline V gene has CDR1 LNHDA and CDR2 SQIVND (reference sequence). The CDR3 has 13 residues. V gave up 7 bases and J gave up 0 bases, with 7 bases separating them. The CDR3: CASTTYSNQPQHF. CDR3 DNA sequence: TGTGCCAGTACCACCTATAGCAATCAGCCCCAGCATTTT.